Reported below is one T cell receptor beta chain. Seattle patient enrollment occurred during active infection, with longitudinal follow-up thereafter. These data come from a study of blood T cell repertoires in COVID-19. Study-level background: There were acute and convalescent COVID-19 samples, and they came from the United States, Italy and Spain. Sample material is recorded as cDNA or gDNA derived from T cells, B-cell-depleted T cells, or PBMCs.

From germline, CDR1 is SGHNT and CDR2 YYREEE (reference sequence). V lost 0 bases and J lost 6; bases outside the gene matches: 0. The CDR3 has 13 amino acids. Per the study methods: Estimation of nucleated cell counts was performed using reference gene primer amplification. Assay used: immunoSEQ multiplex PCR; TCRdb lists only in-frame clones, some missing. That table is the source of V, J and clone size, and D and trimming were worked out from the DNA. The data contain 540,000 or so clones, 85% to 90% of them singletons. Specimen: peripheral blood. The chain combines TRBV5-4 with TRBJ1-5; TRBD1 matches 7 bases. This clonotype originated in a woman aged 50 to 60 with COVID-19, enrolled during active disease. The CDR3 nucleotides read TGTGCCAGCAGCTTGGACAGGGGTCAGCCCCAGCATTTT. Amino acid sequence: CASSLDRGQPQHF. The complete variable domain, with remaining parts taken from reference TRBV5-4 and TRBJ1-5, reads ETGVTQSPTHLIKTRGQQVTLRCSSQSGHNTVSWYQQALGQGPQFIFQYYREEENGRGNFPPRFSGLQFPNYSSELNVNALELDDSALYLCASSLDRGQPQHFGDGTRLSIL.